This TCR beta chain appears in the sequencing data of a study of preoperative IRX-2 immunotherapy in early breast cancer. The CDR3 runs to 15 residues. The germline gives CDR1 MNHEY, CDR2 SMNVEV (reference sequence). V shed 6 bases, J shed 5 bases, and the junction held 8 bases outside the gene matches. The repertoire was sequenced with immunoSEQ multiplex PCR; TCRdb's copy has only in-frame clones and lacks some. The table lists about 62,000 clones, roughly 95% of them singletons, with about 1.8% in the top ten. Treatment described: preoperative locoregional IRX-2 cytokine immunotherapy. This phase Ib study tested locoregional IRX-2 cytokine immunotherapy given before surgery.

Sampling was performed from a patient treated with IRX-2 immunotherapy. The receptor's source is a human donor with breast cancer. The chain recombines TRBV27 with TRBJ1-4, with TRBD1 matching 8 bases. Written as DNA, the CDR3 is TGTGCCAGCAGCCGCCCCAGGACAGGGAATGAAAAACTGTTTTTT. Translated, it gives CASSRPRTGNEKLFF. Using reference TRBV27 and TRBJ1-4 for the parts outside the CDR3, the full variable domain is EAQVTQNPRYLITVTGKKLTVTCSQNMNHEYMSWYRQDPGLGLRQIYYSMNVEVTDKGDVPEGYKVSRKEKRNFPLILESPSPNQTSLYFCASSRPRTGNEKLFFGSGTQLSVL.